The TCR beta chain under discussion was sequenced for a study of T cell responses to AZD1222 COVID-19 vaccine. The CDR3 covers 13 residues. The germline V gene encodes CDR1 MNHEY and CDR2 SMNVEV (reference sequence). V shed 8 bases and J 3 bases; nucleotides not matched to a gene: 4. Sequenced by immunoSEQ multiplex PCR; TCRdb stores in-frame clones only, minus some. The table records over 100,000 clones, approximately 86% of them present only once. With respect to this clone: Its antigen remains unidentified.

General study findings and limits: The sample set comprised mostly white British donors with more females, and clonal diversity was possibly underestimated. Repertoires were collected only later (after the peak T cell response had occurred).

This chain joins TRBV27 and TRBJ2-5; 9 bases map to TRBD1. The clonotype was recovered from an adult who received the MenACWY meningococcal vaccine as a control. The sequencing used peripheral blood, collected 28 days after the second dose of the MenACWY control vaccine. CDR3 coding DNA: TGTGCCAGCCGCGGGACAGGGAAAGAGACCCAGTACTTC. Translation gives CASRGTGKETQYF.